Each of the 32 T cell receptor beta chains below was sequenced from the same sample in a study of CD8 T cells in Susac syndrome (dated by TCRdb to about 2019). The library relied on the immunoSEQ multiplex PCR assay. RNA was extracted with the RNeasy kit and roughly 0.45 to 1 ug was reverse transcribed using random hexamers. The raw public reads went through TCRdb reprocessing: fastp at Q25, MiXCR clone calling, in-frame beta chains kept. Every distinct CDR3 protein forms one entry, paired with its most common genes and DNA. The sample data list about 300,000 distinct CDR3 sequences, and about 85% of these were observed just once. Clones ranked in the top ten supply about 0.11% of the sample. The specimen was CD8+ T cells from PBMCs. Receptors were obtained from a human donor with multiple sclerosis.

The chain joins TRBV12-3 or TRBV12-4 to TRBJ1-5, with D unclear. V gave up 8 bases and J gave up 4 bases, with 9 bases separating them. The CDR3 is made up of 12 amino acids. DNA for the CDR3: TGTGCCAGCCCCAGCCATAATCAGCCCCAGCATTTT. Amino acids: CASPSHNQPQHF.

The chain combines TRBV7-9 with TRBJ2-5; 7 nucleotides match TRBD1. The CDR3 is made up of 15 amino acids. Germline CDR1 and CDR2: SEHNR and FQNEAQ (reference sequence). V dropped 8 bases and J dropped 3; count of bases not matched to a gene: 12. The CDR3 nucleotides are TGTGCCAGCGGGGCGGTGACAGGGTATGAAGAGACCCAGTACTTC. It yields the protein CASGAVTGYEETQYF.

The chain employs TRBV27 and TRBJ2-1; D is unresolved. CDR3 length: 14 residues. Per the germline V gene, CDR1 is MNHEY and CDR2 is SMNVEV (reference sequence). With 6 bases removed from V and 7 bases from J, the gap between germline ends came to 16 bases. CDR3 DNA: TGTGCCAGCAGCCTCCTTCACGTCGAGAATGAGCAGTTCTTC. The encoded protein is CASSLLHVENEQFF.

The chain's CDR3 is CSVRQVQETQYF. The CDR3 DNA is TGCAGCGTAAGACAGGTTCAAGAGACCCAGTACTTC. The chain uses TRBV29-1 and TRBJ2-5; maybe TRBD1 (6 bases). Trimming pared 6 bases from V and 2 bases from J, leaving 10 bases between. The V gene's germline CDR1 is SQVTM and CDR2 ANQGSEA. This CDR3 contains 12 residues.

This clonotype was observed a single time. This chain uses TRBV10-2 with TRBJ2-3; 11 bases match TRBD2. The junction had 10 bases not matched to a gene; V was cut back by 6 bases and J by 5 bases. Germline V gives CDR1 WSHSY, CDR2 SAAADI. There are 16 residues in the CDR3. CDR3 coding DNA: TGCGCCAGCAGGGATAAACTAGCGGGAGTTGAAGATACGCAGTATTTT. It encodes CASRDKLAGVEDTQYF.

This sequence joins TRBV10-2 and TRBJ2-1; D is perhaps TRBD1 or TRBD2 (5 bases each). Germline loops: CDR1 WSHSY, CDR2 SAAADI. This CDR3 has 13 residues. Trimming took off 3 bases at V and 10 bases at J, with 13 bases between the two ends. This CDR3 is CASSDRDREEQFF. CDR3 bases: TGCGCCAGCAGTGACCGGGACCGAGAGGAGCAGTTCTTC.

The genes are TRBV2 and TRBJ2-2, with 9 bases aligning to TRBD2. With 10 bases clipped from V and 2 bases from J, the junction kept 11 bases outside the gene matches. The CDR3 has 16 residues. Germline V gene lookup returns CDR1 SNHLY and CDR2 FYNNEI. The DNA for the CDR3 is TGTGCCACCTTACTCAGGGGACTAGCAAACACCGGGGAGCTGTTTTTT. Translated: CATLLRGLANTGELFF.

V and J are TRBV11-2 and TRBJ1-1; 8 bases map to TRBD1. In germline, CDR1 is SGHAT, CDR2 FQNNGV. The length of the CDR3 is 13 residues. V was clipped by 5 bases and J by 8 bases; unmatched bases: 7. The CDR3 protein is CASSPGQGKEAFF. The CDR3 nucleotides read TGTGCCAGCAGCCCCGGACAGGGTAAAGAAGCTTTCTTT.

V is TRBV7-8 and J is TRBJ1-5; no clear D gene. The V end was cut by 1 base, the J end by 0 bases, with 7 bases between. The CDR3 has 15 amino acids. Germline CDR1 is SGHVS and CDR2 is FQNEAQ. The CDR3 sequence: CASSLDIDSNQPQHF. In nucleotides, the CDR3 is TGTGCCAGCAGCTTAGATATAGATAGCAATCAGCCCCAGCATTTT.

The V gene is TRBV12-3 or TRBV12-4, the J gene TRBJ2-7, with a weak D call TRBD2 (6 bases). V was trimmed by 5 bases and J by 6 bases, leaving 11 bases between them. The CDR3 consists of 12 residues. This CDR3 reads CASSPYGGEQYF. The CDR3 nucleotides read TGTGCCAGCAGTCCCTACGGGGGCGAGCAGTACTTC.

The sample holds one count of this clonotype. The V and J genes are TRBV6-1 and TRBJ2-5, with 11 bases fitting TRBD2. Germline V gene data show CDR1 as MNHNS and CDR2 as SASEGT. J lost 0 bases, V lost 6 bases, and 6 bases had no gene match. This CDR3 region has 16 residues. The CDR3 DNA sequence: TGTGCCAGCAGATCCAGACTAGCGGGGTACCAAGAGACCCAGTACTTC. Translation: CASRSRLAGYQETQYF.

CDR3 protein: CSCTVSGANVLTF. For the CDR3, the DNA is TGCAGCTGTACAGTGTCTGGGGCCAACGTCCTGACTTTC. The J gene is TRBJ2-6, the V gene TRBV29-1; D not resolved. Trimming removed 8 bases from V and 1 base from J, with 9 bases in between. The CDR3 has 13 residues. CDR1 SQVTM and CDR2 ANQGSEA come from the germline V gene.

This clonotype appeared a single time. The chain is built from TRBV9 and TRBJ2-7; 7 bases match TRBD1. Germline CDR1 is SGDLS and CDR2 is YYNGEE. The junction had 8 bases not matched to a gene; V was cut back by 3 bases and J by 5 bases. This CDR3 comprises 14 residues. This CDR3 is CASSGRQGWDEQYF. The CDR3 nucleotides read TGTGCCAGCAGCGGGCGACAGGGTTGGGACGAGCAGTACTTC.

The rearrangement links TRBV29-1 to TRBJ2-1; 9 bases are shared with TRBD2. The CDR3 is 15 amino acids. Germline CDR1 reads SQVTM; CDR2 reads ANQGSEA. V lost 8 bases and J lost 0; bases outside the gene matches: 8. CDR3 loop: CSLSDSGSSYNEQFF. The DNA for the CDR3 is TGCAGCCTATCCGATAGCGGGAGCTCCTACAATGAGCAGTTCTTC.

This rearrangement joins TRBV7-9 to TRBJ1-2; D remains ambiguous. The CDR3 has 14 amino acids. Germline lookup yields CDR1 SEHNR and CDR2 FQNEAQ (reference sequence). The V end was cut by 1 base, the J end by 3 bases, with 9 bases between. CDR3 sequence (DNA): TGTGCCAGCAGCTTAGACGGATGGGACTATGGCTACACCTTC. Residues: CASSLDGWDYGYTF. Filled out from reference TRBV7-9 and TRBJ1-2, the complete variable domain reads DTGVSQNPRHKITKRGQNVTFRCDPISEHNRLYWYRQTLGQGPEFLTYFQNEAQLEKSRLLSDRFSAERPKGSFSTLEIQRTEQGDSAMYLCASSLDGWDYGYTFGSGTRLTVV.

The gene calls are TRBV5-6 and TRBJ1-6; D might be TRBD1 (6 bases). Germline V CDR1 and CDR2: SGHDT, YYEEEE. The V end lost 0 bases, the J end lost 15 bases, and 19 bases lay between the germline ends. The CDR3 sequence is 15 residues long. The CDR3 here is CASSLEGTSYSGLHF. The CDR3 DNA reads as TGTGCCAGCAGCTTGGAGGGGACAAGCTATTCAGGCCTCCACTTT.

This sequence joins TRBV7-9 and TRBJ2-2; 12 positions match TRBD2. The CDR3 covers 17 residues. CDR1 is SEHNR, CDR2 FQNEAQ, per germline (reference sequence). V lost 8 bases to trimming and J lost 7 bases; unmatched junction nucleotides: 14. The CDR3 nucleotides are TGTGCCAGCGCCCCGCGGCTAGCGGGAGGGCCTCACGGGGAGCTGTTTTTT. Amino acid sequence: CASAPRLAGGPHGELFF.

V gene TRBV6-5 combines with J gene TRBJ1-1; 8 bases fit TRBD1. Germline loops: CDR1 MNHEY, CDR2 SVGAGI. The CDR3 totals 14 residues. V lost 5 bases, J lost 1 base, and 3 bases stayed unmatched. The CDR3 protein is CASSRGQGNTEAFF. The CDR3 DNA follows: TGTGCCAGCAGTAGAGGACAGGGGAACACTGAAGCTTTCTTT.

The rearrangement uses TRBV19 and TRBJ1-1; the D is unclear. V lost 5 bases and J lost 5, with 12 bases in between. Germline V gene data show CDR1 as LNHDA and CDR2 as SQIVND (reference sequence). The length of the CDR3 is 13 residues. CDR3 amino acids: CASSPKLGTEAFF. The CDR3 DNA follows: TGTGCCAGTAGTCCAAAATTAGGAACTGAAGCTTTCTTT. Using reference TRBV19 and TRBJ1-1 for the parts outside the CDR3, the full variable domain is DGGITQSPKYLFRKEGQNVTLSCEQNLNHDAMYWYRQDPGQGLRLIYYSQIVNDFQKGDIAEGYSVSREKKESFPLTVTSAQKNPTAFYLCASSPKLGTEAFFGQGTRLTVV.

The V and J genes are TRBV7-9 and TRBJ2-7; TRBD1 aligns across 7 bases. V lost 1 base and J lost 3; bases outside the gene matches: 3. The CDR3 is 14 amino acids. Germline V gene data show CDR1 as SEHNR and CDR2 as FQNEAQ (reference sequence). The CDR3 is CASSLEQGYYEQYF. DNA of the CDR3: TGTGCCAGCAGCTTAGAACAGGGGTACTACGAGCAGTACTTC. The whole variable domain, remainder taken from reference TRBV7-9 and TRBJ2-7, is DTGVSQNPRHKITKRGQNVTFRCDPISEHNRLYWYRQTLGQGPEFLTYFQNEAQLEKSRLLSDRFSAERPKGSFSTLEIQRTEQGDSAMYLCASSLEQGYYEQYFGPGTRLTVT.

The chain links TRBV7-3 to TRBJ2-1, with no clear D. CDR1 SGHTA and CDR2 FQGTGA come from the germline V gene. The CDR3 spans 15 residues. Trimming pared 2 bases from V and 1 base from J, leaving 9 bases between. The CDR3 DNA reads TGTGCCAGCAGCTTACTGTATGAGTCCTACAATGAGCAGTTCTTC. Amino acids: CASSLLYESYNEQFF.

Here the CDR3 reads CASSPLGGQGNTEAFF. In DNA, the CDR3 is TGTGCCAGCAGCCCCTTAGGTGGGCAGGGGAACACTGAAGCTTTCTTT. The rearrangement links TRBV13 to TRBJ1-1, with a possible D match to TRBD1 (5 bases). The length of the CDR3 is 16 residues. Trimming removed 5 bases from V and 1 base from J, with 17 bases in between. Germline V gene lookup returns CDR1 PRHDT and CDR2 FYEKMQ (reference sequence).

The chain combines TRBV19 with TRBJ2-7; 11 nucleotides match TRBD2. V dropped 5 bases and J dropped 3; count of bases not matched to a gene: 3. The length of the CDR3 is 14 residues. Germline lookup yields CDR1 LNHDA and CDR2 SQIVND (reference sequence). The CDR3 here is CASSETSGVYEQYF. As DNA, the CDR3 is TGTGCCAGTAGTGAGACTAGCGGGGTCTACGAGCAGTACTTC.

The CDR3 DNA reads as TGTGCCAGCAGCTTAGAAGGACGGGAAAAACTGTTTTTT. It encodes CASSLEGREKLFF. The gene calls are TRBV11-2 and TRBJ1-4, with D unresolved. V lost 0 bases, J lost 8 bases, and 7 bases lay in between. This CDR3 has 13 residues. Per germline, CDR1 SGHAT and CDR2 FQNNGV. Full variable domain (rest looked up from reference TRBV11-2 and TRBJ1-4): EAGVAQSPRYKIIEKRQSVAFWCNPISGHATLYWYQQILGQGPKLLIQFQNNGVVDDSQLPKDRFSAERLKGVDSTLKIQPAKLEDSAVYLCASSLEGREKLFFGSGTQLSVL.

The chain's CDR3 is CATSPFTGTGAYNEQFF. The CDR3 nucleotides are TGTGCCACCAGTCCCTTTACCGGGACAGGGGCCTACAATGAGCAGTTCTTC. The V and J genes are TRBV24-1 and TRBJ2-1, with 10 bases aligning to TRBD1. V shed 6 bases and J 2 bases; nucleotides not matched to a gene: 9. Germline V gives CDR1 KGHDR, CDR2 SFDVKD. This CDR3 has 17 amino acids.

The chain employs TRBV27 and TRBJ2-7; D might be TRBD1 or TRBD2, each matching 8 bases. Between the trimmed V and J ends, which lost 6 bases and 5 bases, there was a span of 20 bases. This CDR3 has 15 residues. Per germline, CDR1 MNHEY and CDR2 SMNVEV (reference sequence). CDR3 sequence: CASSKRGTGSNEQYF. The CDR3 region has the DNA TGTGCCAGCAGCAAGCGGGGGACAGGTTCCAACGAGCAGTACTTC.

This chain joins TRBV10-3 and TRBJ2-1; the D gene could be TRBD1 or TRBD2 (5 bases each). The CDR3 runs 17 residues. CDR1 and CDR2 from the germline V gene are ENHRY and SYGVKD. V lost 2 bases and J 0 bases, leaving 14 bases between the germline ends. The CDR3 bases are TGTGCCATCAGTGAGCCGACGGGACCTAACTCCTACAATGAGCAGTTCTTC. It is translated as CAISEPTGPNSYNEQFF.

J is TRBJ2-7 and V is TRBV2; D might be TRBD1 (5 bases). V was trimmed by 4 bases and J by 2 bases, leaving 15 bases between them. Germline CDR1 SNHLY, CDR2 FYNNEI. CDR3 length equals 15 residues. The CDR3 loop is CASSVQVGSPYEQYF. Here the CDR3 DNA reads TGTGCCAGCAGTGTACAGGTCGGTTCGCCCTACGAGCAGTACTTC.

V and J are TRBV27 and TRBJ1-1; 8 bases agree with TRBD1. Germline values: CDR1 MNHEY, CDR2 SMNVEV (reference sequence). This CDR3 has 14 residues. Trimming cost V 4 bases and J 8 bases; bases outside gene matches: 9. The CDR3 spells CASSYRQGASEAFF. CDR3 bases: TGTGCCAGCAGTTACCGGCAGGGGGCTTCGGAAGCTTTCTTT.

The CDR3 protein is CASRVEGYSNQPQHF. CDR3 in DNA: TGTGCCAGCAGGGTCGAGGGGTATAGCAATCAGCCCCAGCATTTT. The rearrangement joins TRBV28 to TRBJ1-5; D might be TRBD1 (5 bases). Per germline, CDR1 MDHEN and CDR2 SYDVKM. V lost 6 bases and J 0 bases, leaving 12 bases between the germline ends. The CDR3 covers 15 residues.

This clonotype has only one observation. The chain uses TRBV20-1 and TRBJ2-3, with TRBD2 identical over 7 bases. The CDR3 covers 15 residues. The germline V gene has CDR1 DFQATT and CDR2 SNEGSKA (reference sequence). V trimming: 1 base; J trimming: 2 bases; junction bases outside the gene matches: 6. The CDR3 protein is CSARVGAGTTDTQYF. The CDR3 DNA reads as TGCAGTGCTAGAGTAGGAGCGGGGACCACAGATACGCAGTATTTT.

The chain has TRBV27 and TRBJ2-7; D uncertain. Germline lookup yields CDR1 MNHEY and CDR2 SMNVEV (reference sequence). Trimming took off 3 bases at V and 2 bases at J, with 8 bases between the two ends. This CDR3 has 13 residues. CDR3 protein: CASSFGRTYEQYF. DNA of the CDR3: TGTGCCAGCAGTTTCGGCAGGACCTACGAGCAGTACTTC.